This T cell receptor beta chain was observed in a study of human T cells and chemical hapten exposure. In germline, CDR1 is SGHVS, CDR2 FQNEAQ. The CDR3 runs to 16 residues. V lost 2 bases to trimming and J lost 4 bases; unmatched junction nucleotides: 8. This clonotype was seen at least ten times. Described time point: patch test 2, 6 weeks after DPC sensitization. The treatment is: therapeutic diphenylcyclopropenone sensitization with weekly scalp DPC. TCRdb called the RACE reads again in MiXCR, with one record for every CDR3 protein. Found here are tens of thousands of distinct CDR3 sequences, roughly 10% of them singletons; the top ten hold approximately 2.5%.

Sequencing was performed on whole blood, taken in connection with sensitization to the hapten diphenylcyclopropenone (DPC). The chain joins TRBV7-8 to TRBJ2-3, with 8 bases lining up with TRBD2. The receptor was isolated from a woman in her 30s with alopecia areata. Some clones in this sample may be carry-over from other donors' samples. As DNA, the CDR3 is TGTGCCAGCAGCTTAAGGGGAAGCGGGAGAGCAGATACGCAGTATTTT. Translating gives CASSLRGSGRADTQYF.